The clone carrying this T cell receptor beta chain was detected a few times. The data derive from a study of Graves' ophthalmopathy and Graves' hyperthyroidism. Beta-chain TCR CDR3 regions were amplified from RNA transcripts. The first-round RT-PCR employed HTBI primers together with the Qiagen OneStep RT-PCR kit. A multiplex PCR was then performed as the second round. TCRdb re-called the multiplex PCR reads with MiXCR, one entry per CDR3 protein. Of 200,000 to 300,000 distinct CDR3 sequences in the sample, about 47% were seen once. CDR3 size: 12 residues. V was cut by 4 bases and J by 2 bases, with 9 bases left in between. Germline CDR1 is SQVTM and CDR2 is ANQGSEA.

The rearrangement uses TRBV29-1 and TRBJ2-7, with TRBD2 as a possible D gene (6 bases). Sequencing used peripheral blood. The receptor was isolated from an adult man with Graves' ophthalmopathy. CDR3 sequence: CSVATGAYEQYF. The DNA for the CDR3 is TGCAGCGTTGCTACGGGGGCCTACGAGCAGTACTTC.